The TCR beta chain under discussion was sequenced for a study of cytomegalovirus exposure and HLA in healthy donors. This CDR3 is built from 13 residues. Germline loops: CDR1 SGHDT, CDR2 YYEEEE. With 60 Vbeta and 13 Jbeta primers, the PCR was carried out. This table comes from immunoSEQ multiplex PCR, and its TCRdb copy is limited to in-frame clones, with some not included. This table has about 190,000 clones, roughly 13% appearing once. The sample was PBMCs. This sequence joins TRBV5-6 and TRBJ1-3; D remains ambiguous. The source of this sequence is a man aged 50 to 59 in good health and CMV-seropositive. Written as DNA, the CDR3 is TGTTCTTCTGGCCTTACCTCTGGAAACACCATATATTTT. This codes for CSSGLTSGNTIYF.